This entry concerns a single TCR beta chain. It lacks a known antigen. No much larger clone exists at a distance of one base, and base qualities are not known. The data were obtained in a study of T cell changes during pregnancy in multiple sclerosis (dated by TCRdb to the late 2010s). Context from the whole study: The study examined how the T cell repertoire changed over the course of pregnancy in women with multiple sclerosis.

Library generation was performed with the immunoSEQ multiplex PCR assay. TCRdb mirrors the immuneACCESS table, restricted to in-frame sequences. Some clones are absent from its copies; in checked studies, under half trace to an unresolved V gene, and the reason for the others is unknown. This sample lists around 42,000 clones; under 95% were detected once. The ten largest clones take up 0.78% of the sample. The germline V gene (reference sequence) provides CDR1 SEHNR and CDR2 FQNEAQ. The cysteine opens and the phenylalanine closes a CDR3 of 15 amino acids. Only CDR3 DNA is held: 45 bases, read in frame from base 1. Clipping removes 5 bases from V and 5 bases from J, with 10 as the unmatched junction base count.

Sequences were derived from CD4+ T cells from peripheral blood mononuclear cells, sampled in the third trimester of pregnancy. Recombination connected TRBV7-9 to TRBJ2-5; 8 central bases correspond to TRBD1. The clonotype comes from a female donor with multiple sclerosis, enrolled in a pregnancy study. The CDR3 here reads CASSLLQGAGETQYF. The DNA is TGTGCCAGCAGCCTCCTCCAGGGGGCAGGGGAGACCCAGTACTTC.